This T cell receptor beta chain comes out of a study of blood T cell repertoires in COVID-19. Germline CDR1 reads MNHNS; CDR2 reads SASEGT. CDR3 size: 13 residues. Trimming left V 1 base short and J 10 bases short, with 11 bases between. Sequencing used immunoSEQ multiplex PCR; TCRdb keeps in-frame clones, though not all of them. Of 70,000 to 95,000 clones in the sample, 80% to 95% are singletons; the top ten hold about 2.5%. The chain couples TRBV6-1 to TRBJ1-5, with D uncertain. This TCR derives from a man aged 45 to 65 with COVID-19, enrolled during active disease. Sequenced: peripheral blood. The CDR3 DNA follows: TGTGCCAGCAGTGAAGATTATCAGCGTCCCCAGCATTTT. It encodes CASSEDYQRPQHF.